The 21 T cell receptor beta chains given below trace back to one sample, sequenced in a study of shared clonotypes between healthy human individuals (dated by TCRdb to 2020 to 2022). The library came from the immunoSEQ multiplex PCR assay. TCRdb re-hosts the immuneACCESS table, in-frame sequences only. Its copies lack some clones; in the studies checked, an unresolved V gene accounts for under half of them, and the cause for the rest is not known. The sample table shows 650,000 to 700,000 clones, and around 91% are seen once. The ten largest account for around a third of the sample. Sequenced: memory CD8+ T cells from PBMCs. The cell subset or site label here, explained by the study, means: CD45RO+ cells pooled with CCR7-negative TemRA cells. The receptors were gathered from a man younger than 30 in good health. Some clones in this sample may be carry-over from other donors' samples.

This clone was counted between two and nine times. The V gene is TRBV4-1, the J gene TRBJ2-1; 10 bases match TRBD2. J gave up 4 bases and V 5 bases, and 11 bases lay outside the gene matches. The CDR3 consists of 17 residues. CDR1 and CDR2 (germline): MGHRA, YSYEKL. The CDR3 spells CASSETRTSGKYNEQFF. CDR3 sequence (DNA): TGCGCCAGCAGCGAAACGAGGACTAGCGGAAAATACAATGAGCAGTTCTTC.

The chain is built from TRBV28 and TRBJ2-1; a weak D match, TRBD2 (6 bases). V lost 2 bases, J lost 1 base, and 12 bases lay in between. The CDR3 runs to 16 residues. Germline V gene lookup returns CDR1 MDHEN and CDR2 SYDVKM. The CDR3 coding sequence is TGTGCCAGCAGTTTAGTTGCGGGGCCTTCCTACAATGAGCAGTTCTTC. This gives the protein CASSLVAGPSYNEQFF.

V usage is TRBV7-2 and J usage is TRBJ1-4; D gene unclear. The CDR3 spans 12 residues. V lost 5 bases to trimming and J lost 8 bases, with 9 bases between them. CDR1 and CDR2 from the germline V gene are SGHTA and FQGNSA. The CDR3 DNA reads as TGTGCCAGCAGCCCAGGCTGGGAAAAACTGTTTTTT. This gives the protein CASSPGWEKLFF. The full variable domain, completed using reference TRBV7-2 and TRBJ1-4, is GAGVSQSPSNKVTEKGKDVELRCDPISGHTALYWYRQSLGQGLEFLIYFQGNSAPDKSGLPSDRFSAERTGGSVSTLTIQRTQQEDSAVYLCASSPGWEKLFFGSGTQLSVL.

The gene calls are TRBV13 and TRBJ2-5, with D tentatively TRBD2 (6 bases). From germline, CDR1 is PRHDT and CDR2 FYEKMQ (reference sequence). V lost 2 bases and J lost 6, with 19 bases in between. This CDR3 spans 16 amino acids. The CDR3 region is CASSLTGTGLAKTQYF. The CDR3 DNA follows: TGTGCCAGCAGCTTAACCGGGACTGGGCTCGCAAAGACCCAGTACTTC.

This chain links TRBV28 with TRBJ2-5; TRBD2 matches at 13 bases. In germline, CDR1 is MDHEN, CDR2 SYDVKM. V was pared by 8 bases and J by 4 bases, with 7 bases of the junction left unmatched. This CDR3 region has 15 residues. As DNA, the CDR3 is TGTGCCAGCCCAGAAGGGACTAGCGGGACAGAGACCCAGTACTTC. This codes for CASPEGTSGTETQYF.

V gene TRBV5-4 combines with J gene TRBJ2-5; D not certain. The germline CDR1 and CDR2 sequences are SGHNT and YYREEE (reference sequence). Trimming removed 0 bases at V and 2 bases at J, with 17 bases between. The CDR3 runs 17 residues. CDR3 sequence (DNA): TGTGCCAGCAGCTTGGCCTTGGTCCAGCCGGAACAAGAGACCCAGTACTTC. This translates into CASSLALVQPEQETQYF.

CDR3 nucleotides: TGTGCCAGCAGCTTAGTTCCAGGGGGCGCATTAGGGGAGACCCAGTACTTC. It specifies CASSLVPGGALGETQYF. This chain uses TRBV7-6 with TRBJ2-5; 8 bases line up with TRBD1. The J segment lost 5 bases and the V segment lost 1 base, leaving 12 bases of the junction unmatched. There are 17 residues in the CDR3. Germline V gene data show CDR1 as SGHVS and CDR2 as FNYEAQ.

The chain links TRBV27 to TRBJ1-1; D not resolved. V lost 7 bases and J lost 1, with 13 bases in between. CDR3 length equals 14 residues. Germline loops: CDR1 MNHEY, CDR2 SMNVEV (reference sequence). The CDR3 coding sequence is TGTGCCAGCAATTCTTGGACCCAGAACACTGAAGCTTTCTTT. This translates into CASNSWTQNTEAFF.

This clone was recorded only once. The V gene is TRBV7-6, the J gene TRBJ1-5, with no clear D. CDR1 and CDR2 (germline): SGHVS, FNYEAQ. The germline V and J ends were trimmed by 6 bases and 7 bases, with 16 bases remaining between them. This CDR3 region has 14 residues. The CDR3 sequence is CASSKTDQGQPQHF. CDR3 DNA: TGTGCCAGCAGTAAAACCGACCAAGGACAGCCCCAGCATTTT.

This rearrangement joins TRBV5-5 to TRBJ2-1, with D possibly TRBD2 on 6 matching bases. CDR1 is SGHKS, CDR2 YYEKEE, per germline (reference sequence). V lost 2 bases and J lost 0, with 9 bases in between. The CDR3 length is 15 residues. CDR3 in DNA: TGTGCCAGCAGCTTCTACGGGAGCTCCTACAATGAGCAGTTCTTC. Translating gives CASSFYGSSYNEQFF.

This chain uses TRBV4-1 with TRBJ2-3, with 10 bases that match TRBD1. Germline CDR1 MGHRA, CDR2 YSYEKL. This CDR3 contains 19 residues. V was clipped by 1 base and J by 2 bases; unmatched bases: 12. CDR3 residues: CASSQVGTSGTGDTDTQYF. The CDR3 nucleotides are TGCGCCAGCAGCCAAGTGGGGACTTCCGGGACAGGGGACACAGATACGCAGTATTTT.

The chain uses TRBV4-1 and TRBJ2-1; 7 bases align to TRBD1. Germline trimming cut 4 bases from V and 4 bases from J; bases unmatched to any gene: 1. CDR1 MGHRA and CDR2 YSYEKL come from the germline V gene. This CDR3 is built from 13 residues. Here the CDR3 reads CASSRQGYNEQFF. The CDR3 nucleotides read TGCGCCAGCAGCCGACAGGGATACAATGAGCAGTTCTTC.

The J gene is TRBJ1-3, the V gene TRBV6-4; D gene uncertain. Trimming removed 2 bases at V and 1 base at J, with 6 bases between. This CDR3 is built from 14 residues. Germline V lookup: CDR1 MRHNA, CDR2 SNTAGT. In DNA, the CDR3 is TGTGCCAGCAGTGACGGGTCATCTGGAAACACCATATATTTT. Translated: CASSDGSSGNTIYF.

This clone was counted once. The CDR3 protein is CASTGLAGSGEQFF. CDR3 DNA sequence: TGTGCCAGCACCGGGCTAGCGGGATCGGGGGAGCAGTTCTTC. This chain uses TRBV27 with TRBJ2-1, with 9 bases fitting TRBD2. V shed 7 bases and J 10 bases; nucleotides not matched to a gene: 11. CDR1 is MNHEY, CDR2 SMNVEV, per germline (reference sequence). This CDR3 comprises 14 residues.

The V call is TRBV2, the J call TRBJ1-3; no clear D. CDR1 and CDR2 (germline): SNHLY, FYNNEI. V lost 2 bases and J lost 0, with 8 bases in between. The CDR3 spans 15 residues. This CDR3 reads CASSEYTHSGNTIYF. The CDR3 coding sequence is TGTGCCAGCAGTGAATATACCCACTCTGGAAACACCATATATTTT.

V is TRBV7-2 and J is TRBJ2-5; maybe TRBD1 (6 bases). Germline CDR1 and CDR2: SGHTA and FQGNSA. V was cut by 4 bases and J by 5 bases, with 11 bases left in between. CDR3 size: 13 residues. CDR3 amino acids: CASSSARGETQYF. In nucleotides, the CDR3 is TGTGCCAGCAGCTCGGCGAGGGGGGAGACCCAGTACTTC. The full variable domain, with the rest looked up from reference TRBV7-2 and TRBJ2-5, is GAGVSQSPSNKVTEKGKDVELRCDPISGHTALYWYRQSLGQGLEFLIYFQGNSAPDKSGLPSDRFSAERTGGSVSTLTIQRTQQEDSAVYLCASSSARGETQYFGPGTRLLVL.

Remarks on this clone: This may be a read error, as it is one base from a much larger clone. The chain carries TRBV7-8 and TRBJ1-1; D is uncertain. The CDR3 extends over 13 amino acids. Per the germline V gene, CDR1 is SGHVS and CDR2 is FQNEAQ. V lost 1 base and J 5 bases, leaving 8 bases between the germline ends. Written as DNA, the CDR3 is TGTGCCAGCAGCTTAGGGGCGCGGACTGAAGCTTTCTTT. Encoded protein: CASSLGARTEAFF.

This sequence joins TRBV28 and TRBJ1-1; no clear D gene. CDR1 and CDR2 from the germline V gene are MDHEN and SYDVKM. The CDR3 consists of 12 residues. The germline V and J ends were trimmed by 11 bases and 2 bases, with 12 bases remaining between them. The CDR3 sequence: CAGRKGNTEAFF. CDR3 nucleotide sequence: TGTGCCGGAAGAAAAGGAAACACTGAAGCTTTCTTT.

The chain has TRBV19 and TRBJ2-7, with 9 bases aligning to TRBD1. This CDR3 has 15 residues. The V segment lost 6 bases and the J segment 3 bases; nucleotides outside the gene matches: 9. Germline assignment: CDR1 LNHDA and CDR2 SQIVND (reference sequence). CDR3 nucleotide sequence: TGTGCCAGTAGCCCCGGGACAGGGCACTTCTACGAGCAGTACTTC. It codes for CASSPGTGHFYEQYF.

As concerns this clone: Within the sample, other DNA sequences also encode this same CDR3. The chain uses TRBV19 and TRBJ2-7; 10 bases map to TRBD2. With V trimmed by 8 bases and J by 2 bases, 3 bases remained unmatched. In germline, CDR1 is LNHDA, CDR2 SQIVND (reference sequence). This CDR3 region has 13 residues. The chain's CDR3 is CASRLAGAYEQYF. In DNA form, the CDR3 reads TGTGCCAGTCGACTAGCGGGCGCCTACGAGCAGTACTTC.

This chain joins TRBV9 and TRBJ2-1, with 10 bases aligning to TRBD1. V was pared by 1 base and J by 6 bases, with 7 bases of the junction left unmatched. The CDR3 contains 16 residues. The germline CDR1 and CDR2 sequences are SGDLS and YYNGEE. The chain's CDR3 is CASSVRDRGRPNEQFF. The CDR3 bases are TGTGCCAGCAGCGTACGGGACAGGGGCCGCCCCAATGAGCAGTTCTTC.